This T cell receptor beta chain was profiled in a study of T cell responses to AZD1222 COVID-19 vaccine. Study results and limitations: Spike-specific TCR breadth rose after two AZD1222 doses, and depth rose as well. In a largely white British group with more females than males, clonal diversity was possibly underestimated.

From germline, CDR1 is SGHTA and CDR2 FQGNSA. V gave up 3 bases and J gave up 7 bases; unmatched junction bases: 14. This CDR3 is 16 amino acids long. Comments on this clone: Its antigen is not identified.

Data came from immunoSEQ multiplex PCR; TCRdb stores just in-frame clones and leaves some out. The data show tens of thousands of clones, roughly 87% seen once. This clonotype was obtained from an adult in good health. J is TRBJ1-2 and V is TRBV7-2; 7 bases line up with TRBD1. The material was peripheral blood, obtained on day 0 of AZD1222 vaccination. The CDR3 reads CASSFGGVRQGGGYTF. As DNA, the CDR3 is TGTGCCAGCAGCTTTGGGGGAGTCAGACAGGGAGGTGGCTACACCTTC.